These T cell receptor beta chains were read from a single sample in a study of T-cell memory formation after mild COVID-19. TCRdb re-called the 5' RACE reads with MiXCR, one entry per CDR3 protein. Of 100,000 to 120,000 distinct CDR3 sequences listed, 18% are singletons. The sample taken for sequencing was PBMCs or a T cell subset sorted from them (not recorded which). These receptors were obtained from a man between 18 and 35 years old who had mild COVID-19 (a few samples of this study predate the infection). Cell type and time point are not known. The CDR3 runs from the conserved cysteine through the conserved F or W. D genes are given only for firm matches. Clone size is given for some rows only: seen once, a few or many times, or a class if the clone is expanded.

>.|TRBV20-1|TRBJ2-4|few
CVGEGAKNIQYF
TGCGTGGGGGAAGGAGCCAAAAACATTCAGTACTTC
>.|TRBV4-1|TRBJ2-3|.
CASRGGTVSTDTQYF
TGCGCCAGCAGAGGCGGGACGGTTAGCACAGATACGCAGTATTTT
>.|TRBV5-4|TRBJ1-5|.
CASSFQDQPQHF
TGTGCCAGCAGCTTCCAGGATCAGCCCCAGCATTTT
>.|TRBV12-3/TRBV12-4|TRBJ1-2|.
CASNTRGANYGYTF
TGTGCCAGCAACACAAGAGGAGCTAACTATGGCTACACCTTC
>TRBD2|TRBV5-1|TRBJ2-1|few
CASSRDLAGSFEQFF
TGCGCCAGCAGCCGGGACCTAGCGGGGTCCTTTGAGCAGTTCTTC
>TRBD1|TRBV4-2|TRBJ1-1|.
CASSQGTGDLGAEAFF
TGTGCCAGCAGCCAAGGGACAGGGGATTTGGGTGCTGAAGCTTTCTTT
>.|TRBV7-9|TRBJ1-1|.
CASSSDTEAFF
TGTGCCAGCAGCTCGGACACTGAAGCTTTCTTT
>.|TRBV4-1|TRBJ2-1|many
CASSPGHSYNEQFF
TGCGCCAGCAGCCCGGGCCATTCCTACAATGAGCAGTTCTTC
>TRBD1|TRBV12-3/TRBV12-4|TRBJ2-7|.
CASSTGTEVYEQYF
TGTGCCAGCTCGACCGGGACAGAAGTCTACGAGCAGTACTTC
>.|TRBV6-2/TRBV6-3|TRBJ1-5|few
CASSSPGQKLNQPQHF
TGTGCCAGCAGTTCACCTGGACAGAAGCTCAATCAGCCCCAGCATTTT
>TRBD2|TRBV4-2|TRBJ2-5|few
CASSQVSGGASETQYF
TGTGCCAGCAGCCAAGTGAGCGGGGGGGCGTCAGAGACCCAGTACTTC
>.|TRBV20-1|TRBJ2-1|.
CSAIKGTVDEQFF
TGCAGTGCTATCAAGGGAACGGTGGATGAGCAGTTCTTC
>TRBD2|TRBV19|TRBJ2-1|.
CASRTTSGGAEQFF
TGTGCCAGTAGAACGACTAGCGGGGGGGCTGAGCAGTTCTTC
>TRBD1|TRBV7-2|TRBJ2-5|.
CASSSRTGAGYF
TGTGCCAGCAGCTCCCGGACAGGGGCGGGGTACTTC
>TRBD2|TRBV4-2|TRBJ2-5|.
CASSQGTSGVKRETQYF
TGTGCCAGCAGCCAAGGGACTAGCGGCGTGAAGAGGGAGACCCAGTACTTC
>TRBD2|TRBV28|TRBJ2-1|.
CASSSAGTSGVNEQFF
TGTGCCAGCAGTTCGGCCGGGACTAGCGGGGTCAATGAGCAGTTCTTC
>.|TRBV29-1|TRBJ1-1|many
CSVATGTRNTEAFF
TGCAGCGTTGCGACCGGGACAAGGAACACTGAAGCTTTCTTT
>.|TRBV12-2|TRBJ1-1|once
CASRLERDKNTEAFF
TGTGCAAGTCGCTTGGAACGGGACAAGAACACTGAAGCTTTCTTT
>.|TRBV24-1|TRBJ2-3|.
CATSDSYTDTQYF
TGTGCCACCAGTGATTCCTACACAGATACGCAGTATTTT
>.|TRBV5-4|TRBJ2-1|.
CASSSSQKFNNEQFF
TGTGCCAGCAGCTCCTCACAGAAGTTTAACAATGAGCAGTTCTTC
>TRBD1|TRBV9|TRBJ2-1|few
CASSIGQGRGPKQFF
TGTGCCAGCAGCATCGGACAGGGTCGAGGGCCCAAGCAGTTCTTC
>.|TRBV12-3/TRBV12-4|TRBJ2-1|.
CASSPRGPKKGGNEQFF
TGTGCCAGCAGTCCCCGGGGCCCCAAAAAAGGTGGGAATGAGCAGTTCTTC
>.|TRBV7-2|TRBJ1-5|.
CASSLLEGPQPQHF
TGTGCCAGCAGCTTATTGGAGGGGCCTCAGCCCCAGCATTTT
>TRBD1|TRBV5-1|TRBJ2-1|many
CASSFDRGRGKFF
TGCGCCAGCAGCTTTGACAGGGGGCGAGGGAAGTTCTTC
>.|TRBV12-3/TRBV12-4|TRBJ1-2|.
CASSFKGFLRGYTF
TGTGCCAGCAGTTTCAAGGGGTTTCTGAGGGGCTACACCTTC
>.|TRBV12-3/TRBV12-4|TRBJ2-3|.
CASSLAGATHTQYF
TGTGCCAGCAGTTTAGCGGGGGCAACACATACGCAGTATTTT
>.|TRBV6-2/TRBV6-3|TRBJ2-5|.
CASSRRDPRETQYF
TGTGCCAGCAGTCGACGGGACCCAAGAGAGACCCAGTACTTC
>.|TRBV7-3|TRBJ2-3|.
CASSFSLGDTQYF
TGTGCCAGCAGCTTCAGTTTAGGGGATACGCAGTATTTT
>TRBD2|TRBV7-6|TRBJ2-5|few
CASSLAPDRAVAGGQETQYF
TGTGCCAGCAGCTTAGCCCCGGATCGGGCCGTAGCGGGGGGTCAAGAGACCCAGTACTTC
>.|TRBV12-3/TRBV12-4|TRBJ1-2|.
CASSPGLTVGYTF
TGTGCCAGCAGCCCGGGCCTAACCGTTGGCTACACCTTC
>.|TRBV2|TRBJ1-6|.
CASSERGATLHF
TGTGCCAGCAGTGAACGAGGGGCCACCCTCCACTTT
>.|TRBV11-2|TRBJ1-2|many
CASSQYEYGYTF
TGTGCCAGCAGCCAGTATGAGTATGGCTACACCTTC
>TRBD1|TRBV30|TRBJ1-1|.
CAWSWDRPEAFF
TGTGCCTGGAGTTGGGACAGACCTGAAGCTTTCTTT
>.|TRBV6-5|TRBJ2-1|few
CASSYRYRDGYNEQFF
TGTGCCAGCAGTTACAGATACCGGGACGGATACAATGAGCAGTTCTTC
>TRBD2|TRBV4-1|TRBJ2-7|few
CASSQWEGMPAYEQYF
TGCGCCAGCAGCCAATGGGAGGGGATGCCGGCGTACGAGCAGTACTTC
>TRBD2|TRBV9|TRBJ2-5|.
CASSRYSTSGYQETQYF
TGTGCCAGCAGCCGCTATTCAACTAGCGGGTACCAAGAGACCCAGTACTTC
>.|TRBV27|TRBJ2-3|.
CASSFSRTDTQYF
TGTGCCAGCAGTTTCTCCAGAACAGATACGCAGTATTTT
>.|TRBV5-1|TRBJ2-5|.
CASSPGGSEETQYF
TGCGCCAGCAGCCCCGGGGGTTCCGAGGAGACCCAGTACTTC
>.|TRBV9|TRBJ1-1|.
CASSVRADTEAFF
TGTGCCAGCAGCGTAAGGGCGGACACTGAAGCTTTCTTT
>.|TRBV4-2|TRBJ2-1|.
CASSQDRGGGLSSYTEQFF
TGTGCCAGCAGCCAAGATCGAGGGGGGGGCCTTAGCTCCTACACTGAGCAGTTCTTC
>.|TRBV6-5|TRBJ2-3|few
CASSYSDRTDTQYF
TGTGCCAGCAGTTACTCGGATCGGACAGATACGCAGTATTTT
>TRBD1|TRBV6-6|TRBJ2-7|.
CASSQTGWEQYF
TGTGCCAGCAGCCAGACAGGGTGGGAGCAGTACTTC
>TRBD1|TRBV12-3/TRBV12-4|TRBJ1-2|few
CASSFTGTGIPLGGYTF
TGTGCCAGCAGCTTTACCGGGACAGGGATCCCCTTGGGTGGCTACACCTTC
>TRBD1|TRBV2|TRBJ2-7|.
CASSEAQGAEYF
TGTGCCAGCAGTGAAGCCCAGGGGGCAGAGTACTTC
>TRBD1|TRBV19|TRBJ2-7|.
CASSTKDRGRTYEQYF
TGTGCCAGTAGTACCAAGGACAGGGGACGTACCTACGAGCAGTACTTC
>.|TRBV12-3/TRBV12-4|TRBJ1-1|many
CASSLRVGMNTEAFF
TGTGCCAGCAGTTTGAGGGTGGGAATGAACACTGAAGCTTTCTTT
>TRBD1|TRBV5-1|TRBJ2-1|.
CASSWDRNEQLF
TGCGCCAGCAGCTGGGACAGAAATGAGCAGTTATTC
>.|TRBV6-1|TRBJ2-7|many
CASSEEGPTYEQYF
TGTGCCAGCAGTGAAGAGGGGCCGACCTACGAGCAGTACTTC
>.|TRBV12-3/TRBV12-4|TRBJ1-1|few
CASTPPVGTEAFF
TGTGCCAGCACCCCTCCGGTCGGCACTGAAGCTTTCTTT
>.|TRBV4-2|TRBJ1-5|few
CASSQDLVSGNQPQHF
TGTGCCAGCAGCCAAGATTTGGTTTCTGGCAATCAGCCCCAGCATTTT
>.|TRBV7-9|TRBJ1-2|few
CASSPPGSNYGYTF
TGTGCCAGCAGCCCCCCCGGCTCAAACTATGGCTACACCTTC
>TRBD2|TRBV6-6|TRBJ2-3|many
CASRSGLAGRTDTQYF
TGTGCCAGCAGATCCGGTCTAGCGGGGCGCACAGATACGCAGTATTTT
>.|TRBV19|TRBJ1-5|.
CASTQVGEAGQPQHF
TGTGCCAGCACCCAAGTCGGGGAGGCGGGCCAGCCCCAGCATTTT
>.|TRBV2|TRBJ2-7|.
CASCAQAISYEQYF
TGTGCCAGCTGTGCCCAGGCGATCTCCTACGAGCAGTACTTC
>.|TRBV4-2|TRBJ2-3|.
CASSQETRSIPTDTQYF
TGTGCCAGCAGCCAAGAGACCAGGAGCATTCCCACAGATACGCAGTATTTT
>.|TRBV3-1|TRBJ2-2|.
CASSRRGGGATGELFF
TGTGCCAGCAGCAGAAGGGGCGGGGGCGCCACCGGGGAGCTGTTTTTT
>.|TRBV5-1|TRBJ2-2|.
CASLRVGELFF
TGCGCCAGCCTCAGGGTGGGGGAGCTGTTTTTT